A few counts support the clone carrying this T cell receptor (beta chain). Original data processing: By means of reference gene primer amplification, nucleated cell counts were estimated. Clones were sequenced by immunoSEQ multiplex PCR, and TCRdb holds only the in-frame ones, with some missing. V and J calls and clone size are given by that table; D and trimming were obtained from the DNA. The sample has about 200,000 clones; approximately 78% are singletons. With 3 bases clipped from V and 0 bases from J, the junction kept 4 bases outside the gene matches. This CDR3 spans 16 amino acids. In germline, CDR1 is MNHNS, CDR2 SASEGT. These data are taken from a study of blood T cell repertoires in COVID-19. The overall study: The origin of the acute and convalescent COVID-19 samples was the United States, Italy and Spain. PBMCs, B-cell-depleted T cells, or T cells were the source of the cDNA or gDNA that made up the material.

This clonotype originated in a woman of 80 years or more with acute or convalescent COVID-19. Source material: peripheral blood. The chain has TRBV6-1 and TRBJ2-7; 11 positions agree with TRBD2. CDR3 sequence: CASSESGTSGSYEQYF. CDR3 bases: TGTGCCAGCAGTGAGTCCGGGACTAGCGGCTCCTACGAGCAGTACTTC.